This T cell receptor beta chain comes out of a study of blood T cell repertoires in COVID-19. Study in general: Acute and convalescent COVID-19 specimens originated in the United States, Italy and Spain. Sample material is recorded as cDNA or gDNA derived from T cells, B-cell-depleted T cells, or PBMCs.

The germline V gene has CDR1 SNHLY and CDR2 FYNNEI. The V and J ends lost 2 bases and 4 bases respectively, with 11 bases between them. The CDR3 sequence is 15 residues long. Per the study methods: Reference gene primer amplification gave estimated nucleated cell counts. Generated by immunoSEQ multiplex PCR, the TCRdb table keeps only in-frame clones and is missing some. V, J and clone size were drawn from that table, and D and trimming were deduced from the DNA. The sample carries hundreds of thousands of clones, approximately 87% recorded once. This clonotype was obtained from a human donor in a cohort sampled during active COVID-19. The chain combines TRBV2 with TRBJ2-2; D gene unclear. The sample consisted of peripheral blood. CDR3 nucleotides: TGTGCCAGCAGTGAACAGGTGTTCGGCACCGGGGAGCTGTTTTTT. Amino acids: CASSEQVFGTGELFF. Looking up the rest from reference TRBV2 and TRBJ2-2 gives the full variable domain: EPEVTQTPSHQVTQMGQEVILRCVPISNHLYFYWYRQILGQKVEFLVSFYNNEISEKSEIFDDQFSVERPDGSNFTLKIRSTKLEDSAMYFCASSEQVFGTGELFFGEGSRLTVL.